This T cell receptor beta chain comes out of a study of control samples from healthy donors and cancer patients. Sequenced by immunoSEQ multiplex PCR; TCRdb stores in-frame clones only, minus some. The table lists 150,000 or so clones, about 90% of them singletons. This CDR3 region has 17 residues. Germline loops: CDR1 MGHDK, CDR2 SYGVNS. The ends lost 3 bases at V and 4 bases at J; junction bases unmatched: 9. The chain links TRBV25-1 to TRBJ1-5, with 10 bases fitting TRBD1. Sequencing used blood. The source of this sequence is a man aged 18 to 30 in good health. The CDR3 DNA follows: TGTGCCAGCAGTGATAATTTGGGACAGGGGTTTAATCAGCCCCAGCATTTT. It translates to CASSDNLGQGFNQPQHF. The complete variable domain, with remaining parts taken from reference TRBV25-1 and TRBJ1-5, reads EADIYQTPRYLVIGTGKKITLECSQTMGHDKMYWYQQDPGMELHLIHYSYGVNSTEKGDLSSESTVSRIRTEHFPLTLESARPSHTSQYLCASSDNLGQGFNQPQHFGDGTRLSIL.